What follows describes a single T cell receptor beta chain. This clone's antigen is unknown. No qualities accompany the bases; no much larger clone lies one base away. The data were taken from a study of T cell responses to AZD1222 COVID-19 vaccine (dated by TCRdb to the early 2020s). About the full investigation: TCR sequencing covered more than 230 trial participants: some 210 given two doses of AZD1222 and about 26 given two doses of MenACWY control vaccine. Trial participants were enrolled by age into subgroups of 18-55, 56-69 and 70-plus years, and about 150, 27 and 61 TCR-sequenced participants, respectively, were included in these subgroups.

The CDR3 regions of human TCRbeta chains were subjected to immunosequencing. As for the original processing: TCRs in the repertoires were compared against a reference library of SARS-CoV-2-specific TCRs that had been generated with the MIRA antigen-specificity platform. Breadth meant the fraction of unique TCRs that were SARS-CoV-2-associated, whereas depth meant the fraction of total T cells that were SARS-CoV-2-associated. Using the MIRA data, each spike-specific TCR was assigned both to the spike region to which the TCR was reactive and to a CD4 or CD8 class. Log10-transformed breadth and depth values were compared by one-way ANOVA with Sidak's multiple comparisons tests. In its TCRdb copy, this immuneACCESS table keeps in-frame sequences only and misses some clones. Where compared with another copy, unresolved V genes explain less than half of these, and the others have no known cause. The V and J calls and the clone size are those of that table, but D and trimming were determined from the DNA. The sample table records roughly 200,000 clones; 90% to 95% of these occur just once. 1.5% to 2% of the sample is taken by the ten largest.

Study-level results and caveats: In the small 56-69-year group, the increase in depth fell short of significance, most likely because of low power. Participants were mostly white British, with more females than males. The authors suggested clonal diversity may have been underestimated. Conclusions about previously exposed vaccinees are limited, since just 6 or 7 AZD1222 recipients were seropositive for SARS-CoV-2 at baseline. Spike-specific TCR breadth and depth rose significantly after two AZD1222 doses compared with day 0 and with MenACWY recipients. The vaccine-associated CD4 TCRs covered the entire spike protein, and the dominant responses fell in regions 160-218 and 743-854. Because no samples from the day 14 peak response were available, repertoires could be characterized only after the peak T cell response. Reportedly, close to half of the unique spike-specific TCRs recognized epitopes lying outside the regions that are mutated in the B.1.351 and B.1.1.7 variants.

What this sample's time point label stands for: about 28 days (+/-7) after the second vaccine dose. AZD1222 recipients whose second dose came at about 4 weeks and those whose second dose came at about 12 weeks were combined into one group, since spike-specific TCR depth and breadth did not differ between the two schedules. The vaccinee samples were drawn from two UK trials, COV001 and COV002, one of which was a single-blind randomized controlled phase 2/3 trial testing AZD1222 (ChAdOx1 nCoV-19) in healthy adults. For TCRbeta chain sequencing, PBMC samples were collected from trial participants at day 0 and at day 28 after the second dose. V sheds 6 bases and J sheds 5 bases, leaving 14 bases between their ends. The CDR3 numbers 13 residues from cysteine through phenylalanine. The DNA shown is the 39-base CDR3, in frame from base 1.

Sample: peripheral blood, taken 28 days after the second AZD1222 dose. The TCR sequence derives from an adult who received the AZD1222 COVID-19 vaccine. The chain uses TRBV12-3 or TRBV12-4 and TRBJ2-7; no D gene call is confident. The CDR3 in this case is CASSFGRTDEQYF. In nucleotide form, the sequence is TGTGCCAGCAGCTTCGGACGAACTGACGAGCAGTACTTC.